The present T cell receptor beta chain was sequenced within a study of OX40 agonist ivuxolimab in advanced cancers. Study in general: Past anti-PD-1, anti-PD-L1 or anti-CTLA-4 therapy was accepted, and 40% had received some.

General study findings and limits: There was clonal expansion of CD4+ and CD8+ blood T cells by week 6 at 0.1 to 3.0 mg/kg. The average count of expanded clones was higher among CD8+ T cells than among CD4+. Partial responders at 0.1-3.0 mg/kg showed near-lowest clonal expansion.

This clone was seen a few times. The antigen remains undetermined. The CDR3 runs to 15 residues. J gave up 7 bases and V 3 bases, and 4 bases lay outside the gene matches. Germline values: CDR1 SGHRS, CDR2 YFSETQ. Profiling relied on immunoSEQ multiplex PCR, and the TCRdb table lists in-frame clones only, not all of them. This sample has approximately 14,000 clones, with roughly 85% found just once. The TCR was taken from an adult with an advanced solid tumor such as melanoma, head and neck, liver or kidney cancer. Sequences were derived from CD4+ or CD8+ T cells sorted from blood, sampled in a trial of the OX40 agonist ivuxolimab. V usage is TRBV5-1 and J usage is TRBJ2-1, with TRBD2 matching 13 bases. The CDR3 protein is CASSWTSGGMNEQFF. CDR3 bases: TGCGCCAGCAGCTGGACTAGCGGGGGCATGAATGAGCAGTTCTTC.